What follows describes a single T cell receptor beta chain. Other DNA sequences of this sample code for an identical CDR3. The germline gives CDR1 GTSNPN, CDR2 SVGIG (reference sequence). This CDR3 is built from 12 residues. Trimming left V 2 bases short and J 0 bases short, with 4 bases between. The authors' processing: Nucleated cell number was recorded as an estimate derived from reference gene primer amplification. Clones were read by immunoSEQ multiplex PCR, and TCRdb kept only the in-frame ones, dropping some. V and J calls and clone size are as listed in that table; D and trimming were resolved from the DNA. The sample consists of about 260,000 clones, around 87% of them appearing once. The source of the sample is a study of blood T cell repertoires in COVID-19. Study-wide context: Sources were T cells, B-cell-depleted T cells, or PBMCs; the material itself was cDNA or gDNA.

Material for sequencing was peripheral blood. This chain links TRBV30 with TRBJ1-1; D uncertain. This TCR was recovered from a woman aged 55-70 years with COVID-19, enrolled during active disease. The CDR3 coding sequence is TGTGCCTGGAGTCGGTTGAACACTGAAGCTTTCTTT. It is translated as CAWSRLNTEAFF.